The sequence of this T cell receptor (beta chain) was determined in a study of tumor and adjacent non-tumor tissue in lung cancer (dated by TCRdb to the late 2010s). Background for the entire study: By cancer type, the cohort comprised 11 to 12 adenocarcinoma patients, a couple of squamous cell carcinoma patients and 1 small cell lung cancer patient. The 15 enrolled patients, of whom some ten were men and 5 were women, were aged roughly 31 to 80 years and were diagnosed with TNM stage I to III disease. The study compared bulk TCRbeta repertoires from lung tumor tissue and matched distant non-tumor lung tissue of more than 12 lung cancer patients. A total of some 130 million productive TCRbeta reads were generated by sequencing, corresponding to an average of roughly 4.1 million reads per sample. TCRbeta CDR3 sequencing was performed on a few dozen paired specimens, with one tumor sample and one normal lung sample collected per patient. Study-wide findings and limitations: Tumor tissue showed significantly higher TCR diversity (inverse Simpson) than normal lung tissue, at 431.37 vs 166.20 (P = 0.0075, Mann-Whitney U test). The cohort had only approximately 16 patients, and the authors noted that larger samples and more detailed clinical data are needed. The methods do not name the sequencing platform or mention unique molecular identifiers. TCR diversity was significantly higher in younger patients, and greater tumor TCR diversity was associated with shorter overall survival and shorter disease-free survival. Because peripheral blood was not sequenced, the blood TCRbeta repertoires of the lung cancer patients in the study went unexamined. In normal lung, the top 100 clones accounted for a significantly larger cumulative share of the repertoire than in tumor tissue.

RNA was extracted from bulk unsorted tissue and checked for quality with a NanoDrop ND-1000 and an Agilent 2100. Distant non-tumor tissue taken more than 3 cm from the tumor edge was used as the normal lung sample. Donors were newly diagnosed lung cancer patients admitted for thoracic surgery in China between August and November 2014, without prior chemotherapy. The study excluded patients who had received radiotherapy or chemotherapy before or who had another cancer at the same time. Surgical tissue pieces of roughly 1-2 cm3 were preserved in RNAlater solution and were kept at -80 degrees C until use. Library preparation employed multiplex PCR. TCRdb lists the instrument as Illumina HiSeq 2500. Following protocols modified from ARM-PCR, the researchers constructed TCRbeta libraries through three rounds of nested PCR with primers (Table S4). PCR products of 200-500 bp were gel-excised and purified with the QIAquick gel extraction kit before sequencing. From the authors' description of their analysis: Reads were cleaned with Trimmomatic, merged with FLASH into complete CDR3 sequences, and assigned to V(D)J germline segments with MiTCR. Clonal diversity was calculated as the inverse Simpson's index using VDJtools. A read counted as productive if the sequence was in-frame and lacked a premature stop codon. TCRdb reworked the public reads: Q25 trimming with fastp, MiXCR clone assembly, productive beta chains retained. Identical CDR3 proteins give one entry, which carries the most common genes and DNA. The V and J calls and clone size are TCRdb's, not the authors'. Counted in this sample were roughly 75,000 distinct CDR3 sequences; approximately 78% of them appeared once. In total, the top ten clones hold approximately 51% of the sample.

Worth noting for this clonotype: Its antigen has not been determined. A read error may account for a junction end that differs from germline.

Material for sequencing was distant non-tumor lung tissue. The clonotype was recovered from a man in his 60s with non-small cell lung cancer.

The DNA reads as follows: TGTGCCGGCAGCGTTGGCAACCGACCCCAGCATTTT. Its protein product is CAGSVGNRPQHF. The chain joins TRBV7-9 to TRBJ1-5, with the D gene not confidently named. The CDR3 has 12 amino acids, counting the end cysteine and phenylalanine. CDR3 DNA only is kept here, 36 bases in frame from base 1. Per the germline V gene (reference sequence), SEHNR is the CDR1 and FQNEAQ is the CDR2.